Sequencing of this T cell receptor (beta chain) was carried out in a study of a mutant IDH1 vaccine in newly diagnosed glioma. As for the study in general: The start of vaccination came 4-6 weeks after radiotherapy alone, or with temozolomide cycles.

About this clone: The antigen is not known.

Described time point: week 11, during vaccination. Alongside topical imiquimod, each dose of vaccine comprised 300 ug of mutant IDH1 20-mer peptide. The assay was immunoSEQ multiplex PCR, and TCRdb's table has in-frame clones only and misses some. The profile covers 60,000 or so clones, with 75% to 90% appearing a single time and approximately 2% taken by the ten largest. CDR3 length equals 12 residues. V shed 6 bases, J shed 7 bases, and the junction held 0 bases outside the gene matches. Germline loops: CDR1 MNHEY, CDR2 SVGAGI. The chain carries TRBV6-5 and TRBJ1-6; TRBD1 aligns across 7 bases. This TCR derives from a man in his forties with glioma. The material sequenced was PBMCs, taken from a glioma patient whose treatment included an IDH1 peptide vaccine. CDR3 bases: TGTGCCAGCAGAGGGGGCAATTCACCCCTCCACTTT. Translating gives CASRGGNSPLHF.